This T cell receptor beta chain was recorded in a study of cytotoxic CD8 clonotypes in ibrutinib-treated CLL. Study-level findings and limits: Exceeding age-matched healthy donors, baseline clonality also tracked the counts of circulating CD8+ T cells.

TCR beta libraries used 1.5 to 2.5 micrograms of genomic DNA from cryopreserved PBMCs. Comments on this clone: What it binds is not known. The same CDR3 also results from other DNA sequences found in this sample.

Assay used: immunoSEQ multiplex PCR; TCRdb lists only in-frame clones, some missing. Here the sample spans 60,000 to 95,000 clones, roughly 85% being singletons. The clonotype was recovered from a human donor with chronic lymphocytic leukemia. Sequenced here: PBMCs, sampled after 24 months of ibrutinib treatment.

The CDR3 reads CSVDSGNTGELFF. CDR3 nucleotide sequence: TGCAGCGTTGATTCAGGGAACACCGGGGAGCTGTTTTTT. The chain has TRBV29-1 and TRBJ2-2, with unresolved D. CDR1 and CDR2 from the germline V gene are SQVTM and ANQGSEA. V gave up 3 bases and J gave up 1 base, with 6 bases separating them. CDR3 size: 13 residues.